The T cell receptor beta chain described here comes from a study of CD8+ T cells in alopecia areata. Study-wide background: Twice a day, 5 to 10 mg of oral tofacitinib was administered to treated patients.

Worth noting for this clone: The junction departs from the called germline gene at one end, perhaps through a read error. The sample has other DNA sequences that encode this CDR3 too.

Peripheral blood, together with lesional scalp punch biopsies, was collected from alopecia areata patients. RNA was extracted and reverse transcribed into cDNA as the sequencing template. Profiling relied on immunoSEQ multiplex PCR, and the TCRdb table lists in-frame clones only, not all of them. Of 150,000 or so clones in the sample, around 87% were seen once. Sequencing was performed on CD8+ T cells sorted from blood, taken at week 0. This sequence originates from a human donor with alopecia areata.

In DNA form, the CDR3 reads TGCGCCAGCTGCCCTAGCGGGGGTTACAATGAGCAGTTCTTC. It is translated as CASCPSGGYNEQFF. The V gene is TRBV6-5, the J gene TRBJ2-1; TRBD2 agrees at 10 bases. CDR3 length equals 14 residues. CDR1 and CDR2 from the germline V gene are MNHEY and SVGAGI.